This T cell receptor (beta chain) is from a study of cytomegalovirus exposure and HLA in healthy donors. Study-wide results and limits: CMV serostatus was the only immune exposure information that was available. The study labeled more than 150 TCR beta chains cytomegalovirus-associated.

The PCR was carried out with 60 Vbeta primers and 13 Jbeta primers. Original handling: Later, an analysis found some 80 million unique TCR beta chains, and 9.5 million to 12 million of these were shared. TCRdb's table, derived via immunoSEQ multiplex PCR, lists solely in-frame clones and lacks some. V and J calls and clone size follow that table, whereas D and trimming were derived from the DNA. The table lists about 130,000 clones, 76% of them singletons. The CDR3 is 17 amino acids. Per germline, CDR1 SGHRS and CDR2 YFSETQ. V lost 3 bases to trimming and J lost 4 bases; unmatched junction nucleotides: 13. A remark on this clone: The target antigen is unknown.

This rearrangement joins TRBV5-1 to TRBJ2-7, with 10 bases that match TRBD2. The sample was PBMCs. The TCR sequence derives from a middle-aged man in good health and CMV-seronegative. For the CDR3, the DNA is TGCGCCAGCAGCTCCGTCCCCTTAGCGGGAGGTGTTTACGAGCAGTACTTC. It is translated as CASSSVPLAGGVYEQYF.